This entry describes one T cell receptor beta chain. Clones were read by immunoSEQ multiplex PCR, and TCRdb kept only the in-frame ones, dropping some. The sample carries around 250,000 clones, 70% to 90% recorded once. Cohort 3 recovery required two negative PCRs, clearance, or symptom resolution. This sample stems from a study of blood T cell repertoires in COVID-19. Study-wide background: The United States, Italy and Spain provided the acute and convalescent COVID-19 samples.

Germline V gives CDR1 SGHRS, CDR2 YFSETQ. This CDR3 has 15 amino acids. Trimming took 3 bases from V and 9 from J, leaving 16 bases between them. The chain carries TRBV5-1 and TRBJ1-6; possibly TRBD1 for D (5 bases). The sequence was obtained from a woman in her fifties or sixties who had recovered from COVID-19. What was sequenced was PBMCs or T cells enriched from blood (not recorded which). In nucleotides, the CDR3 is TGCGCCAGCAGCTCGGCGGGACTAGGAGGTTCACCCCTCCACTTT. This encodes CASSSAGLGGSPLHF.